This section outlines one TCR beta chain sequence together with its context. Its antigen is unknown. The deep-level immunoSEQ assay was used. Sequencing used immunoSEQ multiplex PCR; TCRdb keeps in-frame clones, though not all of them. The sample has 2 million to 3 million clones, approximately 94% seen once. This CDR3 is built from 16 residues. Trimming took 1 base from V and 0 from J; bases not matched to a gene: 2. CDR1 and CDR2 (germline): SSHAT, FNYEAQ (reference sequence). The donors were adults (healthy and HIV-negative) with no recent acute infections or vaccinations. These data come from a study of shared clonotypes between healthy human individuals. Study as a whole: Researchers drew samples from two women and a few men aged 18 to 49. Study-wide results and limits: An effect of sequencing depth on clonotype sharing among donors was expected.

This sequence originates from a man between 18 and 35 years old in good health. Some clones in this sample may be carry-over from other donors' samples. This chain links TRBV7-7 with TRBJ2-1; 8 nucleotides agree with TRBD2. The sample was naive CD4+ T cells from PBMCs. Subset reported: CD45RA+ positively selected. The CDR3 protein is CASSLGSGSSYNEQFF. CDR3 coding DNA: TGTGCCAGCAGCTTAGGAAGCGGGAGCTCCTACAATGAGCAGTTCTTC. The full variable domain, its missing parts supplied by reference TRBV7-7 and TRBJ2-1, is GAGVSQSPRYKVTKRGQDVTLRCDPISSHATLYWYQQALGQGPEFLTYFNYEAQPDKSGLPSDRFSAERPEGSISTLTIQRTEQRDSAMYRCASSLGSGSSYNEQFFGPGTRLTVL.